These 22 T cell receptor beta chains came from one sample sequenced in a study of T cells in Graves' hyperthyroidism and ophthalmopathy. Amplification targeted TCR beta CDR3 regions from RNA transcripts. TCR CDR3 regions were first amplified by RT-PCR with HTBI primers. TCRdb reprocessed the multiplex PCR reads via MiXCR and lists one record per CDR3 protein. This sample carries approximately 430,000 distinct CDR3 sequences, less than 20% of them seen once, and the ten largest clones take roughly an eighth. The source material was blood. Every receptor here comes from a woman aged 18-29 years with Graves' hyperthyroidism.

CDR3: CASSEDRDRPQQYF. CDR3 DNA: TGCGCCAGCAGTGAGGACCGGGACAGGCCACAGCAGTACTTC. The J gene is TRBJ2-7, the V gene TRBV10-1; TRBD1 matches 8 bases. The CDR3 length is 14 residues. V dropped 2 bases and J dropped 8; count of bases not matched to a gene: 8. Germline V lookup: CDR1 WNHNN, CDR2 SYGVQD (reference sequence).

This clonotype has a handful of counts. The V and J genes are TRBV5-1 and TRBJ2-2; TRBD2 aligns across 7 bases. The V segment lost 8 bases and the J segment 4 bases; nucleotides outside the gene matches: 2. This CDR3 region has 12 residues. The germline CDR1 and CDR2 sequences are SGHRS and YFSETQ. CDR3 protein: CASTSVTGELFF. CDR3 sequence (DNA): TGCGCCAGTACTAGCGTCACCGGGGAGCTGTTTTTT.

This clonotype was seen ten or more times. This chain uses TRBV5-1 with TRBJ2-3; D uncertain. There are 15 residues in the CDR3. V lost 0 bases to trimming and J lost 2 bases, with 10 bases between them. In germline, CDR1 is SGHRS, CDR2 YFSETQ. The CDR3 nucleotides read TGCGCCAGCAGCTTGGCCATCAGCTCCACAGATACGCAGTATTTT. Translation gives CASSLAISSTDTQYF.

Only a few counts were recorded for this clonotype. CDR3 in amino acids: CSALAGDLRPYNEQFF. The DNA of the CDR3 is TGCAGCGCCTTAGCGGGAGACCTTCGTCCCTACAATGAGCAGTTCTTC. V usage is TRBV20-1 and J usage is TRBJ2-1; TRBD2 matches 9 bases. This CDR3 contains 16 residues. The germline gives CDR1 DFQATT, CDR2 SNEGSKA (reference sequence).

This clonotype turned up a few times. The chain is built from TRBV7-2 and TRBJ2-5, with D hard to call. Deletions cut 5 bases from V and 3 bases from J, with 4 bases between. This CDR3 is built from 11 residues. CDR1 is SGHTA and CDR2 is FQGNSA in the germline V gene. CDR3 sequence (DNA): TGTGCCAGCAGCAACAAAGAGACCCAGTACTTC. Protein: CASSNKETQYF. Complete variable domain (other parts from reference TRBV7-2 and TRBJ2-5): GAGVSQSPSNKVTEKGKDVELRCDPISGHTALYWYRQSLGQGLEFLIYFQGNSAPDKSGLPSDRFSAERTGGSVSTLTIQRTQQEDSAVYLCASSNKETQYFGPGTRLLVL.

This clonotype was detected ten times or more. The chain combines TRBV11-2 with TRBJ2-7; 9 bases map to TRBD1. Germline CDR1 SGHAT, CDR2 FQNNGV. This CDR3 contains 18 residues. J gave up 1 base and V 5 bases, and 15 bases lay outside the gene matches. This CDR3 reads CASSRQTTGTGPSYEQYF. The CDR3 bases are TGTGCCAGCAGCCGTCAAACAACCGGGACAGGGCCTTCCTACGAGCAGTACTTC.

The chain uses TRBV20-1 and TRBJ1-1; D is undetermined. This CDR3 has 13 residues. V lost 1 base to trimming and J lost 0 bases, with 6 bases between them. The germline V gene has CDR1 DFQATT and CDR2 SNEGSKA (reference sequence). The CDR3 nucleotides are TGCAGTGCTAGAGTTCAGCTGAACACTGAAGCTTTCTTT. Protein: CSARVQLNTEAFF.

In this sample, this clonotype turned up once. CDR3 amino acids: CASKAGLAVYNEQFF. The CDR3 nucleotides are TGTGCCAGCAAGGCGGGACTAGCGGTGTACAATGAGCAGTTCTTC. The gene calls are TRBV27 and TRBJ2-1; 11 bases align to TRBD2. Germline V gene sequence: CDR1 MNHEY, CDR2 SMNVEV (reference sequence). The CDR3 sequence is 15 residues long. With V trimmed by 7 bases and J by 4 bases, 6 bases remained unmatched.

In its sample, this clonotype was seen a few times. The V and J genes are TRBV12-3 or TRBV12-4 and TRBJ2-1; 11 nucleotides match TRBD1. This CDR3 has 15 amino acids. The V segment lost 7 bases and the J segment 7 bases; nucleotides outside the gene matches: 9. The CDR3 region has the DNA TGTGCCAGCAACCCCTTGGGGACAGGGGGGAATGAGCAGTTCTTC. Translation: CASNPLGTGGNEQFF.

Worth noting for this clonotype: This sequence may be a read error, since a much larger clone differs from it by one base. The chain employs TRBV5-1 and TRBJ1-3; 8 bases align to TRBD1. Looked up from germline, CDR1 is SGHRS and CDR2 is YFSETQ. This CDR3 comprises 13 residues. CDR3 loop: CASRGQGGNTICF. CDR3 nucleotides: TGCGCCAGCCGCGGACAGGGTGGAAACACCATATGTTTT.

This chain connects TRBV7-9 to TRBJ2-5; 12 bases are a match to TRBD2. In germline, CDR1 is SEHNR, CDR2 FQNEAQ (reference sequence). CDR3 size: 14 residues. With V trimmed by 5 bases and J by 5 bases, 3 bases remained unmatched. The CDR3 spells CASSTSGGRETQYF. The CDR3 coding sequence is TGTGCCAGCAGCACTAGCGGGGGGCGGGAGACCCAGTACTTC.

The chain carries TRBV20-1 and TRBJ2-2; 9 nucleotides match TRBD1. V dropped 5 bases and J dropped 4; count of bases not matched to a gene: 5. Per germline, CDR1 DFQATT and CDR2 SNEGSKA (reference sequence). This CDR3 comprises 14 residues. CDR3 region: CSALGTGSTGELFF. The CDR3 nucleotides read TGCAGTGCTCTCGGGACAGGGTCCACCGGGGAGCTGTTTTTT.

This clonotype occurred many times. The chain joins TRBV12-3 or TRBV12-4 to TRBJ1-4, with a weak D call TRBD1 (6 bases). The V end lost 0 bases, the J end lost 7 bases, and 18 bases lay between the germline ends. The CDR3 extends over 17 amino acids. The chain's CDR3 is CASSLAGALPPTEKLFF. DNA of the CDR3: TGTGCCAGCAGTTTAGCGGGGGCCCTCCCGCCGACTGAAAAACTGTTTTTT.

This clonotype was observed at least ten times. In nucleotides, the CDR3 is TGTGCCAGCAGCCATCAGACTAGGTCAGATACGCAGTATTTT. It codes for CASSHQTRSDTQYF. V usage is TRBV3-1 and J usage is TRBJ2-3, with D maybe TRBD2 (6 bases). The germline V gene has CDR1 LGHDT and CDR2 YNNKEL (reference sequence). The CDR3 totals 14 residues. With 3 bases removed from V and 4 bases from J, the gap between germline ends came to 11 bases.

A word on this clonotype: Since the CDR3 does not end with the conserved phenylalanine or tryptophan, this likely comes from a read error. This CDR3 reads CASRPQGLATGELFL. The CDR3 nucleotides read TGTGCCAGCAGACCGCAGGGGCTAGCGACCGGGGAGCTGTTTCTT. The chain employs TRBV12-3 or TRBV12-4 and TRBJ2-2; D tentatively fits TRBD1 or TRBD2 (6 bases each). V dropped 6 bases and J dropped 5 bases, with 16 bases sitting between them. CDR3 length: 15 amino acids.

This clonotype was picked up many times. The CDR3: CASSLAGSREAFF. The CDR3 DNA sequence: TGTGCCAGCAGTTTAGCGGGGAGCAGAGAGGCTTTCTTT. The genes are TRBV12-3 or TRBV12-4 and TRBJ1-1, with D unresolved. The CDR3 runs 13 residues. The germline V and J ends were trimmed by 0 bases and 11 bases, with 13 bases remaining between them.

About this clonotype itself: A much larger clonotype is one base distant, so this may be a read error. The rearrangement uses TRBV6-1 and TRBJ2-3; 16 bases fit TRBD2. The CDR3 extends over 17 amino acids. CDR1 is MNHNS and CDR2 is SASEGT in the germline V gene. CDR3 bases: TGTACCAGCAGTCAGGGACTAGCGGGAGGGCCACAAGATACGCAGTATTTT. Translated, it gives CTSSQGLAGGPQDTQYF.

This clonotype appeared a few times. The rearrangement joins TRBV10-1 to TRBJ2-1; 8 bases align to TRBD2. V dropped 4 bases and J dropped 10; count of bases not matched to a gene: 15. The V gene's germline CDR1 is WNHNN and CDR2 SYGVQD (reference sequence). The CDR3 consists of 16 residues. As DNA, the CDR3 is TGCGCCAGCAGTGTGGACCCGGGGGGGCCCCTTTGGGAGCAGTTCTTC. It specifies CASSVDPGGPLWEQFF.

This clonotype has at least ten counts. The gene calls are TRBV7-9 and TRBJ2-5, with D perhaps matching TRBD2 (6 bases). V was shortened by 4 bases and J by 5 bases, with 20 bases between the two germline ends. From germline, CDR1 is SEHNR and CDR2 FQNEAQ (reference sequence). This CDR3 is built from 16 residues. CDR3: CASSSRLTGVLETQYF. The CDR3 bases are TGTGCCAGCAGCTCACGACTTACGGGGGTATTGGAGACCCAGTACTTC.

This clonotype has at least ten counts. One end of the junction fails to match germline, which may point to a read error. The V call is TRBV12-3 or TRBV12-4, the J call TRBJ1-3; D not resolved. The CDR3 runs to 11 residues. DNA of the CDR3: TGCGCCAGCAGCTTGGGAAACACCATATATTTT. Translated, it gives CASSLGNTIYF.

This chain joins TRBV5-1 and TRBJ1-4; a possible D gene is TRBD1 (5 bases). This CDR3 region has 14 residues. V lost 6 bases and J lost 0, with 9 bases in between. Germline values: CDR1 SGHRS, CDR2 YFSETQ. The CDR3 protein is CASKQGSTNEKLFF. CDR3 DNA sequence: TGCGCCAGCAAGCAGGGTTCAACTAATGAAAAACTGTTTTTT.

This clonotype was recorded only once. The chain couples TRBV13 to TRBJ2-2; D tentatively reads TRBD1 or TRBD2 (5 bases each). CDR1 and CDR2 (germline): PRHDT, FYEKMQ (reference sequence). Trimming took off 5 bases at V and 6 bases at J, with 13 bases between the two ends. CDR3 length: 14 amino acids. DNA for the CDR3: TGTGCCAGCAGCCAAGGCCGGGGACCCGGGGAGCTGTTTTTT. As protein: CASSQGRGPGELFF.